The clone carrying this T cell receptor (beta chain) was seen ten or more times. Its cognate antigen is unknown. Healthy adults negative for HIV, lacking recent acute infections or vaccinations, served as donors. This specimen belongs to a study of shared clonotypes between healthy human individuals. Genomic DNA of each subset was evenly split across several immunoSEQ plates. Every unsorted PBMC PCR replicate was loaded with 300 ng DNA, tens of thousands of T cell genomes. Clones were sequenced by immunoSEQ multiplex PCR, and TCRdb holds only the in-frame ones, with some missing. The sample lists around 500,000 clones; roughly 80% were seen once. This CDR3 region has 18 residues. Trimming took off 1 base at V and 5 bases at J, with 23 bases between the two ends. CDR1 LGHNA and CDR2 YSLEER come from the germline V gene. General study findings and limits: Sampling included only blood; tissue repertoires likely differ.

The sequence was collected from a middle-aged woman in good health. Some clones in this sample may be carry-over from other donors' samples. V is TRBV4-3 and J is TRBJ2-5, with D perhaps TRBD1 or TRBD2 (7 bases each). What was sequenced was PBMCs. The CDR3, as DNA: TGCGCCAGCAGCCAAGTTCGGAGCGGGGCTCCAGGGGGGGAGACCCAGTACTTC. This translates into CASSQVRSGAPGGETQYF.